This TCR beta chain was sequenced in a study of blood T cell repertoires in COVID-19 (dated by TCRdb to 2018 to 2020). A note on the overall study: Collaborator samples came from the United States, Italy and Spain and covered acute and convalescent phases of COVID-19. The material from the prospective study consisted of cDNA or gDNA derived from T cells, B-cell-depleted T cells, or PBMCs. The dataset comprised deeply sampled blood TCRbeta repertoires from subjects exposed to, actively infected with, or recovered from COVID-19. The repertoires were released in a freely available public database meant as a resource for research on the immune response to SARS-CoV-2. The samples were drawn from the first 160 participants of the ongoing ImmuneRACE study and from 950 to 1,500 subjects provided by 6 global collaborators. Nearly every sample came with metadata listing a de-identified subject ID, COVID-19 status, age in years and sex. HLA class I and class II types, where available, came from metadata supplied by the sample provider rather than from assay-based typing.

In the case of this clone: Its antigen is currently not known. Sequence at one end of the junction differs from germline and may be a read error.

What the work shows at the level of the full study, not this receptor alone: The amount of clinical and demographic metadata varied by source and participant and was provided uncurated.

One collaborating source in Seattle enrolled patients during active infection and followed them longitudinally through the course of disease. Whole blood was collected in K2EDTA tubes by collaborating institutions according to the institutions' own protocols. For TCRbeta analysis, collaborators shipped samples as frozen whole blood, isolated PBMCs, or DNA extracted from either of those sample types. The immunoSEQ Assay, a bias-controlled multiplex PCR, was used to amplify TCRbeta CDR3 regions from genomic DNA. The study's processing was this. Within the assay, amplification of reference gene primers was used to estimate how many nucleated cells each sample contained. To quantify the absolute abundance of each unique TCRbeta CDR3 rearrangement, sequence reads were collapsed and filtered. For each sample, productive Simpson clonality was calculated as the square root of Simpson's diversity index across productive rearrangements. The source is immuneACCESS, and TCRdb retained only in-frame sequences with V and J called. Part of the clones is not carried over; for the studies checked, unresolved V genes explain less than half of this, and the remainder is unexplained. D and trimming come from the DNA, and the V and J calls and clone size come from that table. In this sample the table shows fewer than 250,000 clones, around 90% of which occur a single time. The ten largest clones take up less than 3.5% of the sample.

Including the terminal cysteine and phenylalanine, the CDR3 comprises 12 residues. The CDR3 DNA has 36 bases and is translated from base 1. The chain links TRBV12-3 or TRBV12-4 with TRBJ1-2, with the identity of the D gene unclear. The receptor was derived from a man younger than 40 with COVID-19, enrolled during active disease. Sequenced sample: peripheral blood. CDR3 reads: CASSNWAGSPLF. The sequenced DNA is TGTGCCAGCAGCAACTGGGCGGGATCACCGCTATTC.